This T cell receptor beta chain was documented in a study of cytomegalovirus exposure and HLA in healthy donors. Study-wide findings and caveats: There were a few CMV-associated chains whose specificity for CMV antigens was confirmed in vitro.

A remark on this clone: Its matching antigen is unknown.

V lost 4 bases and J lost 5; bases outside the gene matches: 11. In germline, CDR1 is SGHRS, CDR2 YFSETQ. The CDR3 is 16 residues long. PCR employed 60 Vbeta and 13 Jbeta primers. Sequencing was performed with immunoSEQ multiplex PCR; in TCRdb, only in-frame clones are kept and a portion is missing. There are around 90,000 clones in the sample; roughly 85% occur only once, and about 7.7% lies in the top ten. This chain links TRBV5-1 with TRBJ2-3; 9 bases match TRBD2. Input material: PBMCs. The TCR was taken from a man aged 35 to 55 in good health and CMV-seropositive. The CDR3 is CASSTGSGGRLDTQYF. The CDR3 DNA sequence: TGCGCCAGCAGCACCGGGAGCGGGGGGCGGTTAGATACGCAGTATTTT.